This T cell receptor (beta chain) was observed in a study of T cell responses to AZD1222 COVID-19 vaccine. This clone was detected only a few times. Clones were sequenced by immunoSEQ multiplex PCR, and TCRdb holds only the in-frame ones, with some missing. Here the sample spans 90,000 or so clones, approximately 89% being singletons. V was trimmed by 6 bases and J by 7 bases, leaving 15 bases between them. This CDR3 is built from 13 residues. CDR1 and CDR2 (germline): MNHEY, SVGAGI. This chain uses TRBV6-5 with TRBJ1-1; D call uncertain. The starting material was peripheral blood, obtained on day 0 of AZD1222 vaccination. The receptor comes from an adult in good health. The CDR3 DNA reads as TGTGCCAGCAGCTATACTAACCTCCGTGAAGCTTTCTTT. Its translation is CASSYTNLREAFF.